The 30 T cell receptor beta chains below come from one sample, sequenced in a study of regulatory T cells in long-lasting Graves disease. Library construction for TCR beta used iRepertoire HTBI primers and Arm-PCR of CDR3 regions. TCRdb re-derived calls from the multiplex PCR reads in MiXCR, one entry per CDR3 protein. The sample includes 550,000 to 700,000 distinct CDR3 sequences, 15% to 20% of them seen just once. Time point denoted: newly diagnosed GD, antithyroid drugs for less than 3 months. TCR sequences were obtained from RNA taken from PBMCs. The same data also contributed to another study, on T cells in Graves' hyperthyroidism and ophthalmopathy.

Material: peripheral blood mononuclear cells (PBMCs), obtained at new diagnosis, from a patient treated with antithyroid drugs. The receptors were sampled from a man aged 18-30 years with Graves disease.

This clonotype has at least ten counts. This chain uses TRBV27 with TRBJ1-5, with TRBD1 as a possible D gene (6 bases). Per germline, CDR1 MNHEY and CDR2 SMNVEV (reference sequence). This CDR3 has 14 residues. V lost 5 bases to trimming and J lost 0 bases, with 8 bases between them. In DNA form, the CDR3 reads TGTGCCAGCAGTATGACAGGTAGCAATCAGCCCCAGCATTTT. This encodes CASSMTGSNQPQHF.

This clonotype occurred a few times. The genes are TRBV6-1 and TRBJ1-6; unclear D gene. V was shortened by 5 bases and J by 4 bases, with 15 bases between the two germline ends. This CDR3 region has 16 residues. Germline V lookup: CDR1 MNHNS, CDR2 SASEGT. The CDR3 reads CASSQSPAAYNSPLHF. The CDR3 nucleotides are TGTGCCAGCAGTCAATCCCCGGCGGCGTATAATTCACCCCTCCACTTT.

This clonotype was counted at least ten times. V usage is TRBV5-1 and J usage is TRBJ2-1; 13 nucleotides match TRBD2. Trimming cost V 5 bases and J 7 bases; bases outside gene matches: 6. Germline values: CDR1 SGHRS, CDR2 YFSETQ. The CDR3 has 15 amino acids. CDR3 nucleotides: TGCGCCAGCAGTCCTCGGACTAGCGGGAGTAATGAGCAGTTCTTC. Its protein product is CASSPRTSGSNEQFF.

The sample holds many counts of this clonotype. V is TRBV7-9 and J is TRBJ2-7; D gene uncertain. Per the germline V gene, CDR1 is SEHNR and CDR2 is FQNEAQ (reference sequence). The CDR3 is 15 amino acids. V gave up 2 bases and J gave up 0 bases, with 11 bases separating them. Here the CDR3 DNA reads TGTGCCAGCAGCTTAAGCTCGGTTAGCTCCTACGAGCAGTACTTC. Translated: CASSLSSVSSYEQYF.

The chain recombines TRBV9 with TRBJ2-7; TRBD2 matches 8 bases. Germline-derived CDR1 and CDR2 are SGDLS and YYNGEE. The CDR3 totals 20 residues. Unmatched junction bases numbered 22, after V lost 0 bases and J lost 5 bases. CDR3 bases: TGTGCCAGCAGCGTAGATCCAGGGAGCGAAGGGCTAGCGGGCTATGACGAGCAGTACTTC. It is translated as CASSVDPGSEGLAGYDEQYF.

V and J are TRBV9 and TRBJ2-1; 11 bases match TRBD2. The CDR3 contains 15 residues. V shed 3 bases and J 6 bases; nucleotides not matched to a gene: 5. Germline V CDR1 and CDR2: SGDLS, YYNGEE. CDR3 region: CASSATSGRSNEQFF. The CDR3, as DNA: TGTGCCAGCAGCGCTACTAGCGGGAGAAGCAATGAGCAGTTCTTC.

The sample holds many counts of this clonotype. This chain joins TRBV7-9 and TRBJ2-3; TRBD1 matches 9 bases. V lost 4 bases and J lost 4; bases outside the gene matches: 3. The CDR3 runs to 14 residues. CDR1 is SEHNR, CDR2 FQNEAQ, per germline (reference sequence). CDR3 bases: TGTGCCAGCAGCTCGTGGACAGGGGCAGATACGCAGTATTTT. Translation: CASSSWTGADTQYF.

This clonotype was counted a few times. The chain couples TRBV19 to TRBJ2-3, with 14 bases that match TRBD2. The CDR3 has 18 residues. CDR1 LNHDA and CDR2 SQIVND come from the germline V gene (reference sequence). V dropped 6 bases and J dropped 1; count of bases not matched to a gene: 9. CDR3 nucleotides: TGTGCCAGTAGAGGGGGACTAGCGGGAGTTAGAGGCACAGATACGCAGTATTTT. Translation gives CASRGGLAGVRGTDTQYF.

The chain is built from TRBV5-6 and TRBJ1-6; no definite D call. The CDR3 sequence is 12 residues long. Germline V gene sequence: CDR1 SGHDT, CDR2 YYEEEE. The V end lost 4 bases, the J end lost 4 bases, and 3 bases lay between the germline ends. CDR3 region: CASSVYNSPLHF. The CDR3 DNA is TGTGCCAGCAGCGTATATAATTCACCCCTCCACTTT.

This clonotype was seen a few times. This chain uses TRBV4-1 with TRBJ2-3; tentatively, D is TRBD1 (6 bases). The CDR3 is 15 amino acids. CDR1 is MGHRA, CDR2 YSYEKL, per germline. The germline V and J ends were trimmed by 0 bases and 2 bases, with 9 bases remaining between them. The chain's CDR3 is CASSQEGANTDTQYF. The CDR3 DNA reads TGCGCCAGCAGCCAAGAGGGGGCTAACACAGATACGCAGTATTTT.

This clonotype was seen more than once but under ten times. V is TRBV19 and J is TRBJ2-5, with TRBD2 matching over 12 bases. J lost 2 bases, V lost 5 bases, and 12 bases had no gene match. This CDR3 contains 18 residues. Germline CDR1 and CDR2: LNHDA and SQIVND (reference sequence). DNA of the CDR3: TGTGCCAGTAGTCAACGACTAGCGGGAGAACAACGACAAGAGACCCAGTACTTC. It yields the protein CASSQRLAGEQRQETQYF.

There are a few counts of this clonotype. This may arise from a read error, as a much more abundant clone is one base away. The chain is built from TRBV28 and TRBJ2-3; D is unresolved. CDR1 is MDHEN and CDR2 is SYDVKM in the germline V gene. The CDR3 extends over 18 amino acids. The CDR3 protein is CVSSLSPQSLTITDTQYF. The CDR3 bases are TGTGTCAGCAGTTTAAGCCCCCAAAGCTTGACGATCACAGATACGCAGTATTTT.

The chain uses TRBV7-9 and TRBJ1-5; 7 positions agree with TRBD1. V lost 0 bases and J lost 0; bases outside the gene matches: 5. From germline, CDR1 is SEHNR and CDR2 FQNEAQ (reference sequence). The CDR3 covers 17 residues. The CDR3 region is CASSLAEGQYSNQPQHF. In DNA form, the CDR3 reads TGTGCCAGCAGCTTAGCGGAGGGACAGTATAGCAATCAGCCCCAGCATTTT.

In this sample, this clonotype turned up many times. The rearrangement joins TRBV5-4 to TRBJ2-1; 7 bases fit TRBD1. Germline V gives CDR1 SGHNT, CDR2 YYREEE (reference sequence). The J segment lost 5 bases and the V segment lost 5 bases, leaving 10 bases of the junction unmatched. This CDR3 contains 15 residues. Here the CDR3 DNA reads TGTGCCAGCAGTGATACCGGGACAGCTCACAATGAGCAGTTCTTC. Translated, it gives CASSDTGTAHNEQFF.

The sample holds many counts of this clonotype. This chain links TRBV7-9 with TRBJ1-1; 7 nucleotides line up with TRBD1. Germline CDR1 reads SEHNR; CDR2 reads FQNEAQ (reference sequence). The CDR3 contains 13 residues. The V and J ends lost 7 bases and 1 base, in that order; junction bases with no gene match: 3. The CDR3, as DNA: TGTGCCAGCAACAACAGGGGGAACACTGAAGCTTTCTTT. Translating gives CASNNRGNTEAFF. Filled out from reference TRBV7-9 and TRBJ1-1, the complete variable domain reads DTGVSQNPRHKITKRGQNVTFRCDPISEHNRLYWYRQTLGQGPEFLTYFQNEAQLEKSRLLSDRFSAERPKGSFSTLEIQRTEQGDSAMYLCASNNRGNTEAFFGQGTRLTVV.

The V and J genes are TRBV20-1 and TRBJ1-5; no reliable D call. This CDR3 region has 13 residues. From germline, CDR1 is DFQATT and CDR2 SNEGSKA (reference sequence). V was cut by 1 base and J by 5 bases, with 9 bases left in between. CDR3 bases: TGCAGTGCTAGAGGGGATGGGGATCAGCCCCAGCATTTT. Translating it yields CSARGDGDQPQHF.

Only a few counts were recorded for this clonotype. The rearrangement links TRBV6-5 to TRBJ2-7, with 15 nucleotides matching TRBD2. With 2 bases clipped from V and 4 bases from J, the junction kept 3 bases outside the gene matches. CDR1 is MNHEY, CDR2 SVGAGI, per germline. The CDR3 length is 16 residues. The CDR3 DNA follows: TGTGCCAGCAGTTACCGGACTAGCGGGAGGGAATACGAGCAGTACTTC. Protein: CASSYRTSGREYEQYF.

This sequence joins TRBV6-1 and TRBJ2-1; 11 bases align to TRBD2. CDR3 length: 17 amino acids. Germline V gives CDR1 MNHNS, CDR2 SASEGT. V gave up 6 bases and J gave up 0 bases; unmatched junction bases: 7. CDR3 sequence: CASRPTSGRPSYNEQFF. DNA of the CDR3: TGTGCCAGCAGACCCACTAGCGGGAGACCCTCCTACAATGAGCAGTTCTTC.

This clonotype was seen a handful of times. This sequence joins TRBV3-1 and TRBJ1-2; D gene ambiguous. Germline lookup yields CDR1 LGHDT and CDR2 YNNKEL (reference sequence). V gave up 4 bases and J gave up 3 bases, with 9 bases separating them. CDR3 length equals 13 residues. The CDR3 coding sequence is TGTGCCAGCAGCCCGACGGAGTACTATGGCTACACCTTC. This encodes CASSPTEYYGYTF.

This clonotype was found many times. The chain has TRBV6-1 and TRBJ2-2, with 8 bases that match TRBD1. Germline-derived CDR1 and CDR2 are MNHNS and SASEGT. Trimming removed 8 bases from V and 6 bases from J; junction bases left unmatched: 14. The CDR3 extends over 16 amino acids. In nucleotides, the CDR3 is TGTGCCAGCCATGCTGGGACAGGATCGGCCCCCGGGGAGCTGTTTTTT. The encoded protein is CASHAGTGSAPGELFF.

This clonotype was detected ten times or more. This chain links TRBV28 with TRBJ2-1, with D perhaps TRBD1 (5 bases). The CDR3 extends over 17 amino acids. Germline V gene lookup returns CDR1 MDHEN and CDR2 SYDVKM. The V gene lost 7 bases and the J gene lost 0 bases, with 19 bases spanning the gap. The CDR3 sequence is CASTLRGSLSSYNEQFF. CDR3 nucleotides: TGTGCCAGCACCCTTAGGGGCTCTTTAAGCTCCTACAATGAGCAGTTCTTC. The full variable domain, its missing parts supplied by reference TRBV28 and TRBJ2-1, is DVKVTQSSRYLVKRTGEKVFLECVQDMDHENMFWYRQDPGLGLRLIYFSYDVKMKEKGDIPEGYSVSREKKERFSLILESASTNQTSMYLCASTLRGSLSSYNEQFFGPGTRLTVL.

The table lists this clonotype with a few counts. V usage is TRBV20-1 and J usage is TRBJ1-2; 9 positions agree with TRBD1. The germline V gene encodes CDR1 DFQATT and CDR2 SNEGSKA (reference sequence). After removal of 4 bases from V and 4 bases from J, the junction contained 7 bases not matched to a gene. This CDR3 comprises 14 residues. This chain's CDR3 is CSAIQGAGGYGYTF. The DNA for the CDR3 is TGCAGTGCTATACAGGGGGCAGGGGGCTATGGCTACACCTTC.

At least ten counts were recorded for this clonotype. The chain recombines TRBV5-1 with TRBJ2-3; a weak D match, TRBD2 (6 bases). CDR1 and CDR2 (germline): SGHRS, YFSETQ. The CDR3 runs to 17 residues. V was cut by 4 bases and J by 3 bases, with 21 bases left in between. CDR3 protein: CASSGNQGPGETDTQYF. In nucleotides, the CDR3 is TGCGCCAGCAGCGGAAACCAGGGACCGGGAGAGACAGATACGCAGTATTTT.

The chain combines TRBV30 with TRBJ2-7; D perhaps matches TRBD2 (5 bases). Germline CDR1 reads GTSNPN; CDR2 reads SVGIG (reference sequence). V was shortened by 3 bases and J by 0 bases, with 9 bases between the two germline ends. The CDR3 has 13 amino acids. CDR3 sequence (DNA): TGTGCCTGGAGGGAAGCGGCCTCCTACGAGCAGTACTTC. The encoded protein is CAWREAASYEQYF.

This clonotype showed up just a few times. The chain joins TRBV25-1 to TRBJ2-7; 11 nucleotides line up with TRBD1. The CDR3 is 15 residues long. The V and J ends lost 2 bases and 4 bases, in that order; junction bases with no gene match: 4. The germline gives CDR1 MGHDK, CDR2 SYGVNS. CDR3: CASSEPGQGAYEQYF. DNA of the CDR3: TGTGCCAGCAGTGAACCAGGACAGGGGGCGTACGAGCAGTACTTC.

The chain recombines TRBV24-1 with TRBJ1-1; D may be TRBD1 (6 bases). The germline V gene has CDR1 KGHDR and CDR2 SFDVKD. This CDR3 has 13 residues. Trimming pared 7 bases from V and 2 bases from J, leaving 10 bases between. CDR3 sequence: CATSGGTNTEAFF. The CDR3 bases are TGTGCCACCAGCGGGGGGACAAACACTGAAGCTTTCTTT.

This clonotype has more than one count but fewer than ten. J is TRBJ2-7 and V is TRBV5-1; tentatively, D is TRBD1 (5 bases). CDR1 is SGHRS and CDR2 is YFSETQ in the germline V gene. CDR3 length: 13 amino acids. Trimming shortened V by 4 bases and J by 2 bases, and 10 bases separated the two germline ends. The CDR3 region has the DNA TGCGCCAGCAGCGGGGCCCGGGCCTACGAGCAGTACTTC. The encoded protein is CASSGARAYEQYF.

A few counts support this clonotype. V is TRBV7-9 and J is TRBJ2-3; 7 bases are a match to TRBD2. The length of the CDR3 is 17 residues. The junction had 12 bases not matched to a gene; V was cut back by 6 bases and J by 0 bases. CDR1 is SEHNR, CDR2 FQNEAQ, per germline (reference sequence). The CDR3 sequence is CASSGGGRGLSTDTQYF. CDR3 DNA sequence: TGTGCCAGCAGTGGTGGCGGGAGAGGTCTTAGCACAGATACGCAGTATTTT.

As to this clonotype: Given the absence of the conserved phenylalanine or tryptophan at the CDR3 end, a read error is likely. The J gene is TRBJ1-1, the V gene TRBV25-1; D remains ambiguous. V was trimmed by 4 bases and J by 4 bases, leaving 19 bases between them. The CDR3 has 16 amino acids. Germline CDR1 is MGHDK and CDR2 is SYGVNS. The CDR3 DNA follows: TGTGCCAGCAGTGCCTCCTCGGGGATTGGGTCCACTGAAGCTTTCCTT. Translating gives CASSASSGIGSTEAFL.

The sample holds many counts of this clonotype. The gene calls are TRBV11-2 and TRBJ2-1, with unresolved D. This CDR3 has 15 amino acids. Trimming cost V 0 bases and J 6 bases, with 12 bases left between them. In germline, CDR1 is SGHAT, CDR2 FQNNGV. Here the CDR3 reads CASSLEFVWGNEQFF. CDR3 coding DNA: TGTGCCAGCAGCTTAGAGTTTGTTTGGGGCAATGAGCAGTTCTTC.